The 24 T cell receptor beta chains below come from one sample, sequenced in a study of cytomegalovirus exposure and HLA in healthy donors. PCR involved 60 Vbeta and 13 Jbeta primers. The data were produced by immunoSEQ multiplex PCR, yet TCRdb's version contains in-frame clones alone and is incomplete. With approximately 110,000 clones in the sample, the ten largest clones hold 6.8%. The specimen was PBMCs. The receptors shown here come from a middle-aged man in good health and CMV-seropositive.

The V gene is TRBV2, the J gene TRBJ1-2; 12 bases match TRBD1. The trim removed 8 bases at V and 2 bases at J, leaving 12 bases unmatched. The CDR3 is 17 amino acids. Germline CDR1 and CDR2: SNHLY and FYNNEI. The CDR3 spells CASGDRGRVLSNYGYTF. CDR3 in DNA: TGTGCCAGCGGGGACAGGGGGCGCGTTCTTTCGAACTATGGCTACACCTTC.

The chain carries TRBV6-1 and TRBJ2-7; 15 bases match TRBD2. Trimming removed 5 bases from V and 4 bases from J; junction bases left unmatched: 3. The CDR3 runs to 15 residues. From germline, CDR1 is MNHNS and CDR2 SASEGT. The CDR3 sequence: CASSPGLAGGYEQYF. The CDR3 DNA sequence: TGTGCCAGCAGTCCAGGACTAGCGGGAGGGTACGAGCAGTACTTC.

The V and J genes are TRBV5-6 and TRBJ2-5, with 9 positions matching TRBD1. Germline V CDR1 and CDR2: SGHDT, YYEEEE. CDR3 length equals 15 residues. Trimming cost V 4 bases and J 6 bases; bases outside gene matches: 10. CDR3 nucleotides: TGTGCCAGCAGCCAGTGGCGGGACAGGGCGCAGACCCAGTACTTC. It encodes CASSQWRDRAQTQYF.

The gene calls are TRBV2 and TRBJ1-5; 8 nucleotides line up with TRBD1. V lost 0 bases to trimming and J lost 7 bases; unmatched junction nucleotides: 5. This CDR3 comprises 15 residues. In germline, CDR1 is SNHLY, CDR2 FYNNEI. The chain's CDR3 is CASSEARAGGQPQHF. The DNA of the CDR3 is TGTGCCAGCAGTGAAGCGCGGGCAGGGGGCCAGCCCCAGCATTTT.

The genes are TRBV5-6 and TRBJ1-4; 9 bases align to TRBD1. Germline lookup yields CDR1 SGHDT and CDR2 YYEEEE. V shed 4 bases, J shed 8 bases, and the junction held 6 bases outside the gene matches. The CDR3 contains 14 residues. CDR3 protein: CASSRGQGREKLFF. As DNA, the CDR3 is TGTGCCAGCAGCCGCGGACAGGGGAGGGAAAAACTGTTTTTT.

V and J are TRBV5-4 and TRBJ2-7; 7 bases map to TRBD1. The CDR3 totals 16 residues. J gave up 5 bases and V 0 bases, and 11 bases lay outside the gene matches. Germline V gene sequence: CDR1 SGHNT, CDR2 YYREEE (reference sequence). The CDR3 is CASSLVADRAFHEQYF. The CDR3, as DNA: TGTGCCAGCAGCTTGGTGGCTGACAGGGCATTCCACGAGCAGTACTTC.

V gene TRBV28 combines with J gene TRBJ2-7; TRBD2 matches at 8 bases. The CDR3 covers 15 residues. CDR1 is MDHEN, CDR2 SYDVKM, per germline. V trimming: 6 bases; J trimming: 10 bases; junction bases outside the gene matches: 17. Written as DNA, the CDR3 is TGTGCCAGCAGCCCCCCTTGGGGTAGCGGGGCGCCACAGTACTTC. Translated, it gives CASSPPWGSGAPQYF.

The rearrangement uses TRBV2 and TRBJ1-5, with 7 bases that match TRBD1. CDR3 length: 15 amino acids. Germline CDR1 and CDR2: SNHLY and FYNNEI. V was pared by 6 bases and J by 4 bases, with 9 bases of the junction left unmatched. The CDR3 reads CASRPGTESNQPQHF. CDR3 nucleotide sequence: TGTGCCAGCAGGCCCGGGACAGAATCTAATCAGCCCCAGCATTTT. Full variable domain (missing parts from reference TRBV2 and TRBJ1-5): EPEVTQTPSHQVTQMGQEVILRCVPISNHLYFYWYRQILGQKVEFLVSFYNNEISEKSEIFDDQFSVERPDGSNFTLKIRSTKLEDSAMYFCASRPGTESNQPQHFGDGTRLSIL.

CDR3 DNA: TGTGCCAGCAGTGCTCCCGGTAGCTCATCCTACAATGAGCAGTTCTTC. Amino acid sequence: CASSAPGSSSYNEQFF. The V gene is TRBV6-1, the J gene TRBJ2-1; D is undetermined. The germline CDR1 and CDR2 sequences are MNHNS and SASEGT. Between the trimmed V and J ends, which lost 4 bases and 1 base, there was a span of 14 bases. The CDR3 contains 16 residues.

The rearrangement uses TRBV29-1 and TRBJ2-1; D remains unclear. Trimming left V 4 bases short and J 0 bases short, with 10 bases between. Germline CDR1 and CDR2: SQVTM and ANQGSEA. CDR3 length equals 14 residues. The CDR3 here is CSVASASSYNEQFF. The CDR3 DNA follows: TGCAGCGTTGCCAGCGCGAGCTCCTACAATGAGCAGTTCTTC.

This sequence joins TRBV6-1 and TRBJ1-2, with unresolved D. The germline CDR1 and CDR2 sequences are MNHNS and SASEGT. Trimming took 7 bases from V and 6 from J, leaving 12 bases between them. The CDR3 is 12 residues long. The CDR3 here is CASTDITNGYTF. The CDR3 DNA sequence: TGTGCCAGCACAGACATCACGAATGGCTACACCTTC.

The V gene is TRBV5-4, the J gene TRBJ2-7; tentatively, D is TRBD1 (5 bases). The V and J ends lost 7 bases and 5 bases respectively, with 10 bases between them. This CDR3 spans 11 amino acids. Germline-derived CDR1 and CDR2 are SGHNT and YYREEE (reference sequence). The CDR3, as DNA: TGTGCCAGCCAGGCAGGGCACGAGCAGTACTTC. As protein: CASQAGHEQYF.

For this clone: Other DNA sequences in the same sample also yield this CDR3. The rearrangement joins TRBV25-1 to TRBJ1-2; D gene unclear. V was shortened by 3 bases and J by 8 bases, with 19 bases between the two germline ends. Germline loops: CDR1 MGHDK, CDR2 SYGVNS. This CDR3 has 15 residues. CDR3 coding DNA: TGTGCCAGCAGTGAGTCCTTCCTCTCGAGGGAGGGCTACACCTTC. It is translated as CASSESFLSREGYTF.

The gene calls are TRBV10-3 and TRBJ1-1, with 10 bases lining up with TRBD1. In germline, CDR1 is ENHRY, CDR2 SYGVKD. V lost 2 bases and J lost 3; bases outside the gene matches: 3. The CDR3 runs 15 residues. The CDR3 spells CAISEPGQGDTEAFF. For the CDR3, the DNA is TGTGCCATCAGTGAGCCCGGACAGGGGGACACTGAAGCTTTCTTT.

In regard to this clone: The same CDR3 can be traced to other DNA sequences in this sample. The J gene is TRBJ2-7, the V gene TRBV7-7; maybe TRBD2 (6 bases). The CDR3 covers 13 residues. Germline V gene lookup returns CDR1 SSHAT and CDR2 FNYEAQ (reference sequence). V lost 4 bases and J 1 base, leaving 8 bases between the germline ends. CDR3: CASSSGGSYEQYF. Here the CDR3 DNA reads TGTGCCAGCAGCTCCGGGGGTTCCTACGAGCAGTACTTC.

DNA of the CDR3: TGTGCCAGTAGTATACCAGGGGGCGGCGACGAGCAGTACTTC. It specifies CASSIPGGGDEQYF. The rearrangement uses TRBV19 and TRBJ2-7, with 8 bases fitting TRBD1. The ends lost 2 bases at V and 5 bases at J; junction bases unmatched: 5. Per germline, CDR1 LNHDA and CDR2 SQIVND (reference sequence). This CDR3 has 14 residues.

This rearrangement joins TRBV9 to TRBJ2-2; D uncertain. Looked up from germline, CDR1 is SGDLS and CDR2 is YYNGEE. This CDR3 contains 15 residues. Trimming removed 0 bases at V and 1 base at J, with 7 bases between. The CDR3 loop is CASSVDARNTGELFF. Here the CDR3 DNA reads TGTGCCAGCAGCGTAGATGCGAGGAACACCGGGGAGCTGTTTTTT.

The rearrangement uses TRBV7-8 and TRBJ2-3; D might be TRBD2 (5 bases). Germline values: CDR1 SGHVS, CDR2 FQNEAQ. V lost 5 bases and J lost 0, with 12 bases in between. CDR3 size: 15 residues. CDR3 sequence reads: CASSLSGKSTDTQYF. The CDR3 DNA reads as TGTGCCAGCAGCCTCAGCGGTAAAAGCACAGATACGCAGTATTTT.

The J gene is TRBJ2-1, the V gene TRBV5-1; a possible D gene is TRBD2 (7 bases). Deletions cut 0 bases from V and 7 bases from J, with 20 bases between. There are 17 residues in the CDR3. CDR1 SGHRS and CDR2 YFSETQ come from the germline V gene. CDR3 DNA: TGCGCCAGCAGCTTGGATGTAGGGGGAGGGACGGGTAATGAGCAGTTCTTC. This gives the protein CASSLDVGGGTGNEQFF.

The CDR3 nucleotides are TGTGCCAGCTCACCAAGAGCACAGACAGGAGAAAAACTGTTTTTT. As protein: CASSPRAQTGEKLFF. This chain links TRBV18 with TRBJ1-4; TRBD1 might be the D (6 bases). CDR1 is KGHSH, CDR2 LQKENI, per germline. The CDR3 sequence is 15 residues long. V lost 2 bases and J 8 bases, leaving 15 bases between the germline ends. Variable domain in full (rest from reference TRBV18 and TRBJ1-4): NAGVMQNPRHLVRRRGQEARLRCSPMKGHSHVYWYRQLPEEGLKFMVYLQKENIIDESGMPKERFSAEFPKEGPSILRIQQVVRGDSAAYFCASSPRAQTGEKLFFGSGTQLSVL.

This chain links TRBV25-1 with TRBJ2-1; D is possibly TRBD2 (7 bases). CDR1 is MGHDK, CDR2 SYGVNS, per germline. This CDR3 region has 17 residues. The V and J ends lost 2 bases and 8 bases respectively, with 22 bases between them. The CDR3 DNA is TGTGCCAGCAGTGAACGACTGGGGGGCGGGAGAGAGGATGAGCAGTTCTTC. Translating it yields CASSERLGGGREDEQFF.

The V call is TRBV7-2, the J call TRBJ2-7; a weak D match, TRBD2 (6 bases). The V gene's germline CDR1 is SGHTA and CDR2 FQGNSA. V was cut by 4 bases and J by 4 bases, with 14 bases left in between. The CDR3 spans 14 residues. The CDR3: CASSSRLVGYEQYF. In DNA, the CDR3 is TGTGCCAGCAGCTCACGACTAGTGGGGTACGAGCAGTACTTC.

V gene TRBV18 combines with J gene TRBJ1-1; 10 positions match TRBD1. The CDR3 runs to 13 residues. In germline, CDR1 is KGHSH, CDR2 LQKENI. The ends lost 4 bases at V and 11 bases at J; junction bases unmatched: 7. The CDR3: CASSLGTGDGAFF. As DNA, the CDR3 is TGTGCCAGCTCACTCGGGACAGGGGATGGGGCTTTCTTT.

The chain joins TRBV19 to TRBJ2-7; 8 nucleotides agree with TRBD1. CDR3 length equals 15 residues. V trimming: 5 bases; J trimming: 0 bases; junction bases outside the gene matches: 6. Germline V gene lookup returns CDR1 LNHDA and CDR2 SQIVND (reference sequence). DNA for the CDR3: TGTGCCAGTAGTCCGACAGGGGTCCCCTCCTACGAGCAGTACTTC. Translated, it gives CASSPTGVPSYEQYF. Full variable domain (outside the CDR3, taken from reference TRBV19 and TRBJ2-7): DGGITQSPKYLFRKEGQNVTLSCEQNLNHDAMYWYRQDPGQGLRLIYYSQIVNDFQKGDIAEGYSVSREKKESFPLTVTSAQKNPTAFYLCASSPTGVPSYEQYFGPGTRLTVT.